A single sample is the source of the 23 T cell receptor beta chains below, sequenced in a study of naive and memory T cell subsets. An equimolar mix of two oligonucleotides served as the beta constant-region primer for TRBC1 and TRBC2. One entry per CDR3 protein, called by TCRdb with MiXCR from the UMI-ligation and nested PCR reads. The sample holds approximately 140,000 distinct CDR3 sequences, about 15% seen once. The sample comprised naive CD4+ T cells from blood. The receptors shown here come from a human donor in good health.

The chain recombines TRBV19 with TRBJ2-3, with 10 bases that match TRBD2. After removal of 3 bases from V and 0 bases from J, the junction contained 3 bases not matched to a gene. The CDR3 is 16 residues long. Germline V CDR1 and CDR2: LNHDA, SQIVND (reference sequence). CDR3 DNA: TGTGCCAGTAGTATTCAACTAGCGGGGAGCACAGATACGCAGTATTTT. It translates to CASSIQLAGSTDTQYF. Full variable domain (missing parts from reference TRBV19 and TRBJ2-3): DGGITQSPKYLFRKEGQNVTLSCEQNLNHDAMYWYRQDPGQGLRLIYYSQIVNDFQKGDIAEGYSVSREKKESFPLTVTSAQKNPTAFYLCASSIQLAGSTDTQYFGPGTRLTVL.

The table lists this clonotype with many counts. J is TRBJ1-1 and V is TRBV12-3 or TRBV12-4, with D perhaps TRBD1 (5 bases). The CDR3 has 15 amino acids. V was shortened by 2 bases and J by 1 base, with 11 bases between the two germline ends. CDR3: CASSLYGGENTEAFF. Here the CDR3 DNA reads TGTGCCAGCAGTTTATATGGGGGGGAGAACACTGAAGCTTTCTTT.

The rearrangement joins TRBV6-1 to TRBJ2-4; D remains ambiguous. The CDR3 sequence is 14 residues long. The V gene lost 5 bases and the J gene lost 3 bases, with 11 bases spanning the gap. The germline gives CDR1 MNHNS, CDR2 SASEGT. The CDR3 DNA reads TGTGCCAGCAGTTTTAACCTGGGCAAAAACATTCAGTACTTC. Amino acids: CASSFNLGKNIQYF.

The chain combines TRBV19 with TRBJ1-5, with 8 bases fitting TRBD1. Germline V gives CDR1 LNHDA, CDR2 SQIVND (reference sequence). The J segment lost 7 bases and the V segment lost 10 bases, leaving 6 bases of the junction unmatched. The CDR3 has 12 amino acids. The CDR3 loop reads CATKQGGQPQHF. CDR3 in DNA: TGTGCCACCAAACAGGGGGGACAGCCCCAGCATTTT.

In this sample, this clonotype turned up a few times. The chain carries TRBV4-2 and TRBJ2-7; no reliable D call. The germline gives CDR1 LGHNA, CDR2 YNFKEQ. Trimming removed 5 bases from V and 3 bases from J, with 14 bases in between. This CDR3 has 14 amino acids. CDR3 region: CASSSGGLFYEQYF. CDR3 nucleotide sequence: TGTGCCAGCAGCTCGGGCGGCCTTTTCTACGAGCAGTACTTC.

This clonotype was counted a few times. The chain recombines TRBV27 with TRBJ2-3; D is undetermined. Looked up from germline, CDR1 is MNHEY and CDR2 is SMNVEV (reference sequence). Trimming cost V 2 bases and J 5 bases, with 8 bases left between them. The CDR3 spans 13 residues. The CDR3 DNA is TGTGCCAGCAGTTTAGCAGTAGAAGATACGCAGTATTTT. This sequence encodes CASSLAVEDTQYF.

As DNA, the CDR3 is TGTGCCAGCAGCTTGTTGGGACTAGCGATCGAGCAGTACTTC. Translating it yields CASSLLGLAIEQYF. The chain uses TRBV7-2 and TRBJ2-7; 10 nucleotides align to TRBD2. The V segment lost 3 bases and the J segment 6 bases; nucleotides outside the gene matches: 5. Germline V gene lookup returns CDR1 SGHTA and CDR2 FQGNSA. The CDR3 length is 14 residues.

J is TRBJ2-7 and V is TRBV6-4; D gene ambiguous. Germline V gene sequence: CDR1 MRHNA, CDR2 SNTAGT. CDR3 length: 15 amino acids. Between the trimmed V and J ends, which lost 0 bases and 0 bases, there was a span of 9 bases. The CDR3 nucleotides read TGTGCCAGCAGTGACTCGCTCGATAGCTCCTACGAGCAGTACTTC. Translating it yields CASSDSLDSSYEQYF.

This clonotype was seen more than once but under ten times. V is TRBV20-1 and J is TRBJ1-2; 10 positions match TRBD1. V shed 5 bases and J 5 bases; nucleotides not matched to a gene: 8. Germline-derived CDR1 and CDR2 are DFQATT and SNEGSKA (reference sequence). The CDR3 covers 14 residues. The CDR3 DNA reads TGCAGTGCTGGCCCGACAGGGGGCGCGTATGGCTACACCTTC. Translated: CSAGPTGGAYGYTF.

This clonotype appeared a few times. The gene calls are TRBV2 and TRBJ2-7; D is perhaps TRBD2 (6 bases). The V and J ends lost 4 bases and 2 bases respectively, with 12 bases between them. In germline, CDR1 is SNHLY, CDR2 FYNNEI. CDR3 size: 14 residues. The CDR3 sequence is CASSAGLSAYEQYF. The CDR3 region has the DNA TGTGCCAGCAGTGCCGGACTATCTGCCTACGAGCAGTACTTC.

This clonotype showed up just a few times. The gene calls are TRBV29-1 and TRBJ1-1; D call uncertain. V shed 7 bases and J shed 0 bases, with 9 bases lying between them. CDR3 size: 12 residues. CDR1 and CDR2 from the germline V gene are SQVTM and ANQGSEA. CDR3: CSGRYMNTEAFF. The CDR3 DNA follows: TGCAGCGGACGGTACATGAACACTGAAGCTTTCTTT.

This chain uses TRBV7-9 with TRBJ2-7; unclear D gene. Germline values: CDR1 SEHNR, CDR2 FQNEAQ (reference sequence). Trimming removed 1 base from V and 0 bases from J, with 7 bases in between. This CDR3 has 14 amino acids. The CDR3 spells CASSLVADSYEQYF. The CDR3 bases are TGTGCCAGCAGCTTAGTCGCCGACTCCTACGAGCAGTACTTC.

Concerning this clonotype itself: Relative to the germline gene, one junction end is altered; a read error may explain this. The CDR3 region is CANSFSGRSTDTQYF. CDR3 nucleotide sequence: TGTGCCAACAGTTTTAGCGGGAGGTCAACAGATACGCAGTATTTT. V usage is TRBV6-2 or TRBV6-3 and J usage is TRBJ2-3; 10 bases map to TRBD2. This CDR3 contains 15 residues. Looked up from germline, CDR1 is MNHEY and CDR2 is SVGEGT.

The DNA of the CDR3 is TGTGCCAGCCGCCCAGGCCAGGAACATTTCTATGGCTACACCTTC. Translating it yields CASRPGQEHFYGYTF. The J gene is TRBJ1-2, the V gene TRBV6-5; D gene ambiguous. The CDR3 sequence is 15 residues long. The germline CDR1 and CDR2 sequences are MNHEY and SVGAGI. Trimming took 8 bases from V and 4 from J, leaving 20 bases between them.

This clonotype turned up a few times. This chain connects TRBV6-5 to TRBJ2-6; D is undetermined. V was clipped by 9 bases and J by 0 bases, with 9 bases between them. Germline V CDR1 and CDR2: MNHEY, SVGAGI. CDR3 size: 14 residues. CDR3 nucleotide sequence: TGTGCCAGTTTTAGTACCTCTGGGGCCAACGTCCTGACTTTC. Residues: CASFSTSGANVLTF.

The V call is TRBV20-1, the J call TRBJ2-1; D gene uncertain. CDR3 length: 10 amino acids. CDR1 and CDR2 (germline): DFQATT, SNEGSKA (reference sequence). Trimming left V 6 bases short and J 6 bases short, with 6 bases between. Written as DNA, the CDR3 is TGCAGTGCCGTCTTCAATGAGCAGTTCTTC. It encodes CSAVFNEQFF.

This clonotype was counted many times. The chain couples TRBV18 to TRBJ2-7; 10 nucleotides line up with TRBD1. The germline gives CDR1 KGHSH, CDR2 LQKENI. The CDR3 is 17 residues long. Trimming removed 3 bases from V and 5 bases from J; junction bases left unmatched: 13. The CDR3 nucleotides are TGTGCCAGCTCACCCCGGCCCCCGGGACAGGGGCAGGACGAGCAGTACTTC. It yields the protein CASSPRPPGQGQDEQYF.

This clonotype is a singleton in its sample. J is TRBJ2-3 and V is TRBV10-3; D call uncertain. The germline V and J ends were trimmed by 8 bases and 6 bases, with 33 bases remaining between them. Per the germline V gene, CDR1 is ENHRY and CDR2 is SYGVKD. The CDR3 totals 19 residues. DNA for the CDR3: TGTGCCATCGGCGAGCCTTCCAAGGACGTGGCAAGGGAACAGGATACGCAGTATTTT. Protein sequence: CAIGEPSKDVAREQDTQYF.

The rearrangement uses TRBV27 and TRBJ2-1; D may be TRBD2 (5 bases). There are 14 residues in the CDR3. Trimming removed 6 bases from V and 1 base from J, with 10 bases in between. Germline lookup yields CDR1 MNHEY and CDR2 SMNVEV (reference sequence). This CDR3 reads CASREDSSYNEQFF. The CDR3 DNA reads TGTGCCAGCAGGGAGGATTCATCCTACAATGAGCAGTTCTTC.

The chain is built from TRBV29-1 and TRBJ2-7; 8 nucleotides match TRBD2. The CDR3 has 13 residues. V shed 3 bases, J shed 5 bases, and the junction held 6 bases outside the gene matches. CDR1 is SQVTM and CDR2 is ANQGSEA in the germline V gene. This CDR3 is CSVDRAGVNEQYF. DNA of the CDR3: TGCAGCGTTGATCGAGCGGGAGTCAACGAGCAGTACTTC.

The CDR3 protein is CATSDVSGQGKQFF. The CDR3 DNA follows: TGTGCCACCAGTGATGTAAGCGGACAGGGGAAGCAGTTCTTC. This sequence joins TRBV24-1 and TRBJ2-1; 9 nucleotides align to TRBD1. The germline gives CDR1 KGHDR, CDR2 SFDVKD. The CDR3 contains 14 residues. The V and J ends lost 3 bases and 11 bases, in that order; junction bases with no gene match: 7.

The rearrangement joins TRBV5-1 to TRBJ2-7; the D is unclear. The CDR3 loop spans 11 amino acids. V gave up 4 bases and J gave up 3 bases, with 5 bases separating them. CDR1 and CDR2 (germline): SGHRS, YFSETQ. DNA of the CDR3: TGCGCCAGCAGCATAGACTACGAGCAGTACTTC. Translated, it gives CASSIDYEQYF.

This clonotype was counted a few times. The chain recombines TRBV7-2 with TRBJ2-7, with 8 bases identical to TRBD2. The germline gives CDR1 SGHTA, CDR2 FQGNSA. The CDR3 sequence is 15 residues long. Trimming cost V 1 base and J 0 bases; bases outside gene matches: 2. CDR3 residues: CASSLEAGDSYEQYF. In DNA form, the CDR3 reads TGTGCCAGCAGCTTAGAAGCGGGAGACTCCTACGAGCAGTACTTC.